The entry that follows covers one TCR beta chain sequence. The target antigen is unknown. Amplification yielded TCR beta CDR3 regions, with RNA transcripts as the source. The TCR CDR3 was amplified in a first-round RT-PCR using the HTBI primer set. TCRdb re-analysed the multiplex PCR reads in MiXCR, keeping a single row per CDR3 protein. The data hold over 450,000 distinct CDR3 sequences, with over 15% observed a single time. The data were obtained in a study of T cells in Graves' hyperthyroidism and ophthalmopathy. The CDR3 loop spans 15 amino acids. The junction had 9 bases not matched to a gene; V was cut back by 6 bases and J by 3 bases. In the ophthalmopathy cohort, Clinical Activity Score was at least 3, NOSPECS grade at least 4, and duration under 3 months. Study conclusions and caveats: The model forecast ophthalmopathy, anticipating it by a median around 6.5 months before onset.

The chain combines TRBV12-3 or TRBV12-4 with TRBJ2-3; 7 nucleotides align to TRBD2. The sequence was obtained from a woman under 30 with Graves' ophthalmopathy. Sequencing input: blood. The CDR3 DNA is TGTGCCAGCAGCCTCCTAGCGGCTGTTACAGATACGCAGTATTTT. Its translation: CASSLLAAVTDTQYF.